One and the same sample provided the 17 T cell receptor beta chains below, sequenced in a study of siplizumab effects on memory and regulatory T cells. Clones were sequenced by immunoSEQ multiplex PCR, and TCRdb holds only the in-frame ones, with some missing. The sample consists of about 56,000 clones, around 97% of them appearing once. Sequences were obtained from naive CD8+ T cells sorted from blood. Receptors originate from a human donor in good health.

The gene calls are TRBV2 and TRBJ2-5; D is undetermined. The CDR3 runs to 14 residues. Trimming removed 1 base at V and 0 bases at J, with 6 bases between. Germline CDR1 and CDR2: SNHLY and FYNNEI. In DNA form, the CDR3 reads TGTGCCAGCAGTGAAGGTACACACCAAGAGACCCAGTACTTC. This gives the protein CASSEGTHQETQYF.

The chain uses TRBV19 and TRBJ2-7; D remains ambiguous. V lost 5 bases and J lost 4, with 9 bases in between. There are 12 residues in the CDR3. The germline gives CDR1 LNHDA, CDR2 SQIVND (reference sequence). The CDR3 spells CASSSTIYEQYF. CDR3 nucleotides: TGTGCCAGTAGTTCGACAATATACGAGCAGTACTTC.

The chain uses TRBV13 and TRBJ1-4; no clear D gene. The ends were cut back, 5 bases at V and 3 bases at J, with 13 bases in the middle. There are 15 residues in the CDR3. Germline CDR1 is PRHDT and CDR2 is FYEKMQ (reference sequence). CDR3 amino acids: CASSQKGQANEKLFF. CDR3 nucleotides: TGTGCCAGCAGCCAAAAAGGGCAGGCTAATGAAAAACTGTTTTTT.

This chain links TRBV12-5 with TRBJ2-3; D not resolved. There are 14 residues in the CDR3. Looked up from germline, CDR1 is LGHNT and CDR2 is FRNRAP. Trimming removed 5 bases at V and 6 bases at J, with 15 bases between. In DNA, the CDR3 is TGTGCTAGTGGTACCCGAGGCGTTGGGGATACGCAGTATTTT. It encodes CASGTRGVGDTQYF.

The CDR3 loop is CASGPWGSSYNEQFF. DNA for the CDR3: TGCGCCAGCGGGCCGTGGGGAAGCTCCTACAATGAGCAGTTCTTC. The chain uses TRBV5-1 and TRBJ2-1; no clear D gene. Germline V CDR1 and CDR2: SGHRS, YFSETQ. V lost 7 bases and J lost 0, with 14 bases in between. CDR3 length: 15 amino acids.

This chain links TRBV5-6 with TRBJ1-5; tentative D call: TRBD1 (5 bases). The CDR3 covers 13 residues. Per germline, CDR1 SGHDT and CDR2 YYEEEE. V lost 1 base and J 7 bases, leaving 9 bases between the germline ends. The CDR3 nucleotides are TGTGCCAGCAGCTTGCAGGGCGGGCAGCCCCAGCATTTT. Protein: CASSLQGGQPQHF.

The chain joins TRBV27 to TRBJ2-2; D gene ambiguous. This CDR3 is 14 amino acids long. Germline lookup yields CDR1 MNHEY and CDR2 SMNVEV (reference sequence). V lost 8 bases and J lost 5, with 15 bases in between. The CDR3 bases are TGTGCCAGCTGCCCAAAAGGAGTTACCGGGGAGCTGTTTTTT. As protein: CASCPKGVTGELFF.

CDR3 coding DNA: TGTGCCAGCAGCAACACAGGGTTTCAGCCCCAGCATTTT. Translating gives CASSNTGFQPQHF. The genes are TRBV11-2 and TRBJ1-5, with D possibly TRBD1 on 6 matching bases. V shed 5 bases and J shed 6 bases, with 11 bases lying between them. The CDR3 consists of 13 residues. Germline values: CDR1 SGHAT, CDR2 FQNNGV.

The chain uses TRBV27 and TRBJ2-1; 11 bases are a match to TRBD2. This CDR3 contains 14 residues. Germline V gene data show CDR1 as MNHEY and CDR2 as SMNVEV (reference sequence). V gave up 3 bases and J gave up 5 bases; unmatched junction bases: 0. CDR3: CASSFSGRDNEQFF. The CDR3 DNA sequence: TGTGCCAGCAGTTTTAGCGGGAGGGACAATGAGCAGTTCTTC.

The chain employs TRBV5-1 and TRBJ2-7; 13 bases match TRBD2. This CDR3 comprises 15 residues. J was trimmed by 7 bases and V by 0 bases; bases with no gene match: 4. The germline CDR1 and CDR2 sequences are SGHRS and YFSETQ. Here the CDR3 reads CASSLVTSGREEQYF. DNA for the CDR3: TGCGCCAGCAGCTTGGTCACTAGCGGGAGGGAGGAGCAGTACTTC.

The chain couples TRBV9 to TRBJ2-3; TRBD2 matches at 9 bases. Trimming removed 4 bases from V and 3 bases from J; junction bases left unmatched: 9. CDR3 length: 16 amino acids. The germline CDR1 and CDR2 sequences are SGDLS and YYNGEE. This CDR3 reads CASSTSGSGSTDTQYF. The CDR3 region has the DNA TGTGCCAGCAGCACCTCGGGTAGCGGGAGTACAGATACGCAGTATTTT.

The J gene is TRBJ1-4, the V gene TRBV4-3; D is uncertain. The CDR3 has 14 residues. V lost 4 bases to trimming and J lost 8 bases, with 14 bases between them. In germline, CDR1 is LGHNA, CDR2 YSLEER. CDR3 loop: CASSPRDGGEKLFF. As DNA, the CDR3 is TGCGCCAGCAGCCCGAGAGACGGAGGAGAAAAACTGTTTTTT.

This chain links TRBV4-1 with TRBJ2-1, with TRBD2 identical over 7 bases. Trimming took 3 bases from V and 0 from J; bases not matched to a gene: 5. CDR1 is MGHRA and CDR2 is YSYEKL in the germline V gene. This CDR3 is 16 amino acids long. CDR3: CASSQAAGSSYNEQFF. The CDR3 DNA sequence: TGCGCCAGCAGCCAGGCAGCGGGGAGCTCCTACAATGAGCAGTTCTTC.

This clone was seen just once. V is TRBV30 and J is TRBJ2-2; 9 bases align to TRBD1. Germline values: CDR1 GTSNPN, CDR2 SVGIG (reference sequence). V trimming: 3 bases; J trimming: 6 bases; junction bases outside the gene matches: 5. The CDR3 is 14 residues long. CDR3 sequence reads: CAWRGGQGPGELFF. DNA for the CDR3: TGTGCCTGGAGGGGAGGACAGGGGCCCGGGGAGCTGTTTTTT.

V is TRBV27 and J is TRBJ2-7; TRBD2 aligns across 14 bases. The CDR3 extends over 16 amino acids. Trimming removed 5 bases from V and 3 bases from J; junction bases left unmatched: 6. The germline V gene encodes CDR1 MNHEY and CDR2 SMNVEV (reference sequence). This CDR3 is CASSPGTSGRNYEQYF. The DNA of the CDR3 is TGTGCCAGCAGTCCAGGGACTAGCGGGAGAAACTACGAGCAGTACTTC.

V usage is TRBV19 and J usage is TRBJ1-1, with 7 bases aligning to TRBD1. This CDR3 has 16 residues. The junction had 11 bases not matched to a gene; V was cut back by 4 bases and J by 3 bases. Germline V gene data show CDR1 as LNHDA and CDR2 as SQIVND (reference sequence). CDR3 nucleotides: TGTGCCAGTAGTAACCGAGGGGGCCGCGGGGACACTGAAGCTTTCTTT. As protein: CASSNRGGRGDTEAFF.

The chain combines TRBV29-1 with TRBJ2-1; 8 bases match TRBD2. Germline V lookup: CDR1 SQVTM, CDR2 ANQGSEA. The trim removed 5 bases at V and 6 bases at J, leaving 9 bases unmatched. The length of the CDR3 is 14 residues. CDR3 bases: TGCAGCGTTTTTTTAACTAGCGGCACCAATGAGCAGTTCTTC. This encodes CSVFLTSGTNEQFF.